This T cell receptor (beta chain) derives from a study of blood T cell repertoires in COVID-19. Original methodology: Quantification of nucleated cells was approximated via reference gene primer amplification. Clones were sequenced by immunoSEQ multiplex PCR, and TCRdb holds only the in-frame ones, with some missing. The V and J calls and clone size were taken over from that table, and D and trimming were inferred from the DNA. Among 90,000 or so clones listed, 89% were seen once. Losses at the gene ends were 0 bases for V and 8 bases for J; bases not matched to a gene: 5. This CDR3 has 15 residues. Looked up from germline, CDR1 is LGHDT and CDR2 is YNNKEL (reference sequence).

What was sequenced was peripheral blood. The chain combines TRBV3-1 (or the pseudogene TRBV3-2) with TRBJ2-1, with 9 nucleotides matching TRBD2. The sequence derives from a woman in her 70s with acute or convalescent COVID-19. CDR3 in amino acids: CASSQESSGVHEQFF. The CDR3 coding sequence is TGTGCCAGCAGCCAAGAGTCTAGCGGGGTACATGAGCAGTTCTTC.